The rows below give T cell receptor beta chains drawn from one sample of a study of OX40 agonist ivuxolimab in advanced cancers. Only in-frame clones appear in the TCRdb table, and some are missing; sequencing was by immunoSEQ multiplex PCR. The table has tens of thousands of clones, 85% to 95% seen once. The sample in question was CD4+ or CD8+ T cells sorted from blood, obtained in a trial of the OX40 agonist ivuxolimab. These receptors were taken from an adult with an advanced solid tumor such as melanoma, head and neck, liver or kidney cancer. CDR3s include the opening cysteine and the closing phenylalanine or tryptophan. The order of the fields is J gene, D gene, V gene, clone size, CDR3 length, CDR3 protein, CDR3 DNA. D genes are given only for firm matches. For some rows the clone size is stated as once, few or many, or as a class when expanded; others skip it.

TRBJ2-3,.,TRBV27,.,13,CASSFRLTDTQYF,TGTGCCAGCAGTTTTAGACTCACAGATACGCAGTATTTT
TRBJ2-1,.,TRBV4-1,.,14,CASSQDASNNEQFF,TGCGCCAGCAGCCAAGATGCCTCGAACAATGAGCAGTTCTTC
TRBJ1-2,.,TRBV2,.,16,CASTPGVLREGHGYTF,TGTGCCAGCACTCCGGGGGTTCTCAGGGAAGGCCATGGCTACACCTTC
TRBJ2-7,TRBD1,TRBV9,.,15,CASSVLRTGGGEQYF,TGTGCCAGCAGCGTACTACGGACAGGGGGTGGTGAGCAGTACTTC
TRBJ1-6,.,TRBV21-1,.,21,CASSRGPRLTGDKRYNSPLHF,TGTGCCAGCAGCAGAGGTCCCCGGCTTACAGGGGACAAGCGATATAATTCACCCCTCCACTTT
TRBJ1-2,TRBD1,TRBV5-1,.,15,CASSLRQGEDYGYTF,TGCGCCAGCAGCTTGAGGCAGGGGGAAGACTATGGCTACACCTTC
TRBJ2-2,.,TRBV18,.,14,CASSRADRTGELFF,TGTGCCAGCTCACGCGCCGACAGAACCGGGGAGCTGTTTTTT
TRBJ1-5,TRBD1,TRBV27,.,15,CASSLVTGVNQPQHF,TGTGCCAGCAGTTTAGTTACAGGGGTAAATCAGCCCCAGCATTTT
TRBJ2-1,TRBD2,TRBV12-5,.,17,CASGLAITSGADNEQFF,TGTGCTAGTGGTTTAGCAATAACCAGCGGGGCAGACAATGAGCAGTTCTTC
TRBJ2-1,TRBD2,TRBV6-5,.,15,CASSLGTTSYNEQFF,TGTGCCAGCAGTCTCGGGACTACTTCCTACAATGAGCAGTTCTTC
TRBJ2-7,.,TRBV19,.,13,CASSIQGSGEQYF,TGTGCCAGTAGTATACAGGGGTCCGGGGAGCAGTACTTC
TRBJ2-2,TRBD2,TRBV27,.,16,CASSSIAGAYTGELFF,TGTGCCAGCAGTTCAATAGCGGGAGCATACACCGGGGAGCTGTTTTTT
TRBJ2-5,.,TRBV5-1,.,16,CASSSRDTDPGETQYF,TGCGCCAGCAGCTCCAGGGACACCGATCCGGGTGAGACCCAGTACTTC
TRBJ1-2,.,TRBV2,.,15,CASSEGPGLKDGYTF,TGTGCCAGCAGTGAAGGCCCGGGGCTGAAGGATGGCTACACCTTC
TRBJ2-7,TRBD1,TRBV9,.,15,CASSARDRGHREQYF,TGTGCCAGCAGCGCCCGGGACAGGGGGCATCGGGAGCAGTACTTC
TRBJ2-7,.,TRBV19,.,13,CASSNRGSYEQYF,TGTGCCAGTAGTAACCGGGGCTCCTACGAGCAGTACTTC
TRBJ1-2,.,TRBV7-9,.,13,CASSFAETSDYTF,TGTGCCAGCAGCTTCGCTGAGACAAGCGACTACACCTTC
TRBJ2-7,TRBD2,TRBV2,few,14,CASGPLAGDYEQYF,TGTGCCAGCGGCCCACTAGCGGGAGACTACGAGCAGTACTTC
TRBJ2-2,TRBD1,TRBV27,.,19,CASSSRTGIRDANTGELFF,TGTGCCAGCAGTTCCCGGACAGGGATTCGGGACGCGAACACCGGGGAGCTGTTTTTT
TRBJ2-1,TRBD2,TRBV9,.,19,CASSATGTSGSLSYNEQFF,TGTGCCAGCAGCGCCACCGGGACTAGCGGGAGTCTTTCCTACAATGAGCAGTTCTTC
TRBJ2-1,.,TRBV11-2,.,12,CASSLKADEQFF,TGTGCCAGCAGCTTAAAAGCGGATGAGCAGTTCTTC
TRBJ2-2,TRBD2,TRBV7-9,.,15,CASSFPGGPTGELFF,TGTGCCAGCAGCTTTCCGGGAGGGCCGACCGGGGAGCTGTTTTTT
TRBJ2-7,TRBD2,TRBV5-1,.,13,CASSGTSIYEQYF,TGCGCCAGCTCCGGGACTAGCATCTACGAGCAGTACTTC
TRBJ2-1,.,TRBV7-8,.,16,CASSFARGGSYNEQFF,TGTGCCAGCAGCTTTGCTCGGGGTGGCTCCTACAATGAGCAGTTCTTC
TRBJ2-2,.,TRBV4-1,.,14,CASSQEVVAGELFF,TGCGCCAGCAGCCAAGAGGTCGTGGCCGGGGAGCTGTTTTTT
TRBJ1-2,.,TRBV27,few,14,CASSLSSRDYGYTF,TGTGCCAGCAGTTTATCCTCCAGGGACTATGGCTACACCTTC
TRBJ1-2,.,TRBV6-5,.,14,CASSYSKGSVGYTF,TGTGCCAGCAGTTACTCGAAGGGATCCGTCGGCTACACCTTC
TRBJ2-7,.,TRBV19,.,13,CASSIDPTYEQYF,TGTGCCAGTAGTATTGACCCCACCTACGAGCAGTACTTC
TRBJ2-7,.,TRBV19,.,14,CASSFSGTPYEQYF,TGTGCCAGTAGTTTTTCGGGGACACCCTACGAGCAGTACTTC
TRBJ1-5,.,TRBV5-6,.,13,CASSQQGSWAQHF,TGTGCCAGCAGTCAACAAGGGTCGTGGGCCCAGCATTTT
TRBJ2-5,.,TRBV29-1,once,13,CSVEGGGGQTQYF,TGCAGCGTTGAAGGGGGAGGGGGACAGACCCAGTACTTC